In its sample, the clone carrying this TCR beta chain was seen a few times. The target antigen is unknown. This sample was included in a study of OX40 agonist ivuxolimab in advanced cancers. Findings of the study overall: Clonal expansion from baseline to week 6 occurred in both CD4+ and CD8+ T cells.

Libraries were prepared by immunoSEQ multiplex PCR; TCRdb keeps only in-frame clonotypes and omits some of them. This sample yields 30,000 to 35,000 clones, of which roughly 85% are seen a single time; 23% belongs to the top ten. The CDR3 covers 15 residues. V was clipped by 3 bases and J by 2 bases; unmatched bases: 3. In germline, CDR1 is SGHDT, CDR2 YYEEEE. V is TRBV5-6 and J is TRBJ2-1; 9 positions match TRBD1. The sample in question was CD4+ or CD8+ T cells sorted from blood, obtained in a trial of the OX40 agonist ivuxolimab. The TCR comes from an adult with an advanced solid tumor such as melanoma, head and neck, liver or kidney cancer. The CDR3 protein is CASSWGQGPYNEQFF. The CDR3 DNA follows: TGTGCCAGCAGCTGGGGACAGGGACCCTACAATGAGCAGTTCTTC.